Presented here are 25 T cell receptor beta chains from one specimen sequenced in a study of T cell responses to AZD1222 COVID-19 vaccine. Clones were sequenced by immunoSEQ multiplex PCR, and TCRdb holds only the in-frame ones, with some missing. The table shows about 130,000 clones, with roughly 85% occurring only once. The specimen was peripheral blood, collected on day 0 of AZD1222 vaccination. The source is an adult in good health.

The chain couples TRBV5-1 to TRBJ2-7; D call uncertain. Germline CDR1 SGHRS, CDR2 YFSETQ. The length of the CDR3 is 15 residues. V dropped 0 bases and J dropped 6 bases, with 16 bases sitting between them. CDR3 sequence (DNA): TGCGCCAGCAGCTTGGTCGGGCAAGGTCGGAGCGAGCAGTACTTC. Its translation: CASSLVGQGRSEQYF.

This chain links TRBV5-4 with TRBJ2-7; D might be TRBD1 (6 bases). The CDR3 runs 14 residues. V lost 0 bases, J lost 4 bases, and 11 bases lay in between. Germline lookup yields CDR1 SGHNT and CDR2 YYREEE (reference sequence). The CDR3 DNA is TGTGCCAGCAGCTTGGGCGAGAGGGGGTACGAGCAGTACTTC. Its translation is CASSLGERGYEQYF.

The chain combines TRBV30 with TRBJ2-4; possibly TRBD1 or TRBD2 for D (5 bases each). The CDR3 extends over 18 amino acids. V was pared by 4 bases and J by 1 base, with 23 bases between. Germline V lookup: CDR1 GTSNPN, CDR2 SVGIG (reference sequence). The CDR3 region is CAWNPGPLGRGAKNIQYF. Written as DNA, the CDR3 is TGTGCCTGGAATCCGGGGCCGTTAGGGAGAGGGGCCAAAAACATTCAGTACTTC.

The chain links TRBV18 to TRBJ1-6, with D unclear. The CDR3 sequence is 16 residues long. With 2 bases removed from V and 3 bases from J, the gap between germline ends came to 11 bases. The V gene's germline CDR1 is KGHSH and CDR2 LQKENI. CDR3 sequence (DNA): TGTGCCAGCTCACCAATCGGGGAAATCTATAATTCACCCCTCCACTTT. It is translated as CASSPIGEIYNSPLHF.

The chain combines TRBV27 with TRBJ2-1; 15 nucleotides match TRBD2. The CDR3 spans 17 residues. After removal of 5 bases from V and 2 bases from J, the junction contained 4 bases not matched to a gene. CDR1 is MNHEY, CDR2 SMNVEV, per germline (reference sequence). This CDR3 is CASSLRTSGGAYNEQFF. CDR3 nucleotides: TGTGCCAGCAGTCTTCGGACTAGCGGGGGGGCCTACAATGAGCAGTTCTTC.

This chain joins TRBV24-1 and TRBJ1-2; TRBD1 matches 8 bases. This CDR3 comprises 17 residues. Germline V lookup: CDR1 KGHDR, CDR2 SFDVKD. With 3 bases clipped from V and 5 bases from J, the junction kept 13 bases outside the gene matches. The CDR3 loop reads CATSDPTGEGFGYGYTF. The CDR3 nucleotides are TGTGCCACCAGTGATCCGACAGGGGAGGGCTTTGGGTATGGCTACACCTTC.

V and J are TRBV6-5 and TRBJ1-1; D is possibly TRBD1 (5 bases). The CDR3 is 12 amino acids. Per germline, CDR1 MNHEY and CDR2 SVGAGI. The V gene lost 3 bases and the J gene lost 8 bases, with 10 bases spanning the gap. The CDR3 DNA sequence: TGTGCCAGCAGTTATGACAACAGGGAAGCTTTCTTT. Its translation: CASSYDNREAFF.

The chain uses TRBV3-1 (or the pseudogene TRBV3-2) and TRBJ2-5, with D possibly being TRBD2 (5 bases). Germline CDR1 LGHDT, CDR2 YNNKEL (reference sequence). The CDR3 length is 14 residues. The germline V and J ends were trimmed by 4 bases and 5 bases, with 14 bases remaining between them. The CDR3, as DNA: TGTGCCAGCAGCCCCGCGGCGGGTAGTGAGACCCAGTACTTC. This gives the protein CASSPAAGSETQYF.

The rearrangement links TRBV5-1 to TRBJ2-1; no firm D call. There are 12 residues in the CDR3. With 0 bases removed from V and 9 bases from J, the gap between germline ends came to 7 bases. Germline V gene data show CDR1 as SGHRS and CDR2 as YFSETQ. CDR3 protein: CASSLVAGEQFF. As DNA, the CDR3 is TGCGCCAGCAGCTTGGTGGCAGGTGAGCAGTTCTTC.

The chain couples TRBV27 to TRBJ1-6; D gene unclear. CDR3 size: 18 residues. Germline CDR1 and CDR2: MNHEY and SMNVEV (reference sequence). Trimming removed 2 bases from V and 0 bases from J, with 14 bases in between. The CDR3 sequence is CASSLGRGRTSYNSPLHF. The CDR3 DNA follows: TGTGCCAGCAGTTTAGGGCGAGGACGGACCTCCTATAATTCACCCCTCCACTTT.

This chain joins TRBV18 and TRBJ2-1; D perhaps matches TRBD2 (6 bases). This CDR3 has 17 residues. CDR1 KGHSH and CDR2 LQKENI come from the germline V gene. Trimming took off 2 bases at V and 3 bases at J, with 17 bases between the two ends. The DNA of the CDR3 is TGTGCCAGCTCACCAAGCCCCTGGGGGGAAAGCTACAATGAGCAGTTCTTC. Its translation: CASSPSPWGESYNEQFF.

The rearrangement joins TRBV5-1 to TRBJ1-2; the match to TRBD1 covers 10 bases. The CDR3 sequence is 18 residues long. Unmatched junction bases numbered 10, after V lost 0 bases and J lost 2 bases. CDR1 is SGHRS and CDR2 is YFSETQ in the germline V gene. This chain's CDR3 is CASSLGPGQGTRNYGYTF. Here the CDR3 DNA reads TGCGCCAGCAGCTTGGGGCCGGGACAGGGGACTCGGAACTATGGCTACACCTTC.

The count of this clone is one. The genes are TRBV2 and TRBJ1-2; 8 nucleotides align to TRBD1. Trimming cost V 2 bases and J 6 bases; bases outside gene matches: 8. Germline values: CDR1 SNHLY, CDR2 FYNNEI. The CDR3 covers 15 residues. The CDR3 sequence: CASSERGQVDDGYTF. The DNA of the CDR3 is TGTGCCAGCAGTGAAAGGGGACAGGTTGATGATGGCTACACCTTC.

V and J are TRBV12-3 or TRBV12-4 and TRBJ1-1; D is unresolved. Deletions cut 5 bases from V and 10 bases from J, with 11 bases between. The CDR3 is 11 amino acids. This chain's CDR3 is CASSPETSAFF. The DNA of the CDR3 is TGTGCCAGCAGTCCTGAGACCTCAGCTTTCTTT.

V is TRBV7-2 and J is TRBJ2-1; 8 bases align to TRBD2. The CDR3 has 15 amino acids. With V trimmed by 2 bases and J by 2 bases, 2 bases remained unmatched. Per germline, CDR1 SGHTA and CDR2 FQGNSA. The CDR3 region has the DNA TGTGCCAGCAGCTTAATCGGGGGGGCCTACAATGAGCAGTTCTTC. This translates into CASSLIGGAYNEQFF.

This rearrangement joins TRBV5-1 to TRBJ1-2; tentative D call: TRBD1 (5 bases). The CDR3 has 17 amino acids. Deletions cut 4 bases from V and 5 bases from J, with 24 bases between. Germline V lookup: CDR1 SGHRS, CDR2 YFSETQ. CDR3 sequence reads: CASSPGGSVQGLYGYTF. CDR3 DNA sequence: TGCGCCAGCAGCCCGGGAGGGTCGGTGCAGGGCCTATATGGCTACACCTTC.

A single count supports this clone. The genes are TRBV6-5 and TRBJ2-7, with a weak D call TRBD1 (5 bases). This CDR3 comprises 14 residues. The ends were cut back, 0 bases at V and 3 bases at J, with 9 bases in the middle. Germline lookup yields CDR1 MNHEY and CDR2 SVGAGI. The CDR3 loop reads CASSYSWGSYEQYF. The CDR3, as DNA: TGTGCCAGCAGTTACTCGTGGGGCAGCTACGAGCAGTACTTC.

This clone was counted a single time. The V gene is TRBV27, the J gene TRBJ2-2, with 7 positions matching TRBD2. The trim removed 10 bases at V and 2 bases at J, leaving 13 bases unmatched. The length of the CDR3 is 16 residues. Looked up from germline, CDR1 is MNHEY and CDR2 is SMNVEV (reference sequence). The CDR3 DNA reads TGTGCCATTCAACCACGGGGAGGGCTAAACACCGGGGAGCTGTTTTTT. Translation: CAIQPRGGLNTGELFF.

This rearrangement joins TRBV15 to TRBJ2-3; no clear D gene. The CDR3 is made up of 13 amino acids. The V gene's germline CDR1 is LNHNV and CDR2 YYDKDF (reference sequence). The V gene lost 0 bases and the J gene lost 4 bases, with 5 bases spanning the gap. CDR3 region: CATSRDLPDTQYF. The CDR3 coding sequence is TGTGCCACCAGCAGAGACTTACCAGATACGCAGTATTTT.

This chain links TRBV20-1 with TRBJ2-7; 9 bases fit TRBD2. The CDR3 is 11 residues long. Looked up from germline, CDR1 is DFQATT and CDR2 is SNEGSKA (reference sequence). V dropped 3 bases and J dropped 7; count of bases not matched to a gene: 1. This CDR3 reads CSASSGSEQYF. The CDR3 bases are TGCAGTGCTAGTAGCGGGAGTGAGCAGTACTTC.

The chain joins TRBV7-9 to TRBJ2-1, with D perhaps matching TRBD2 (5 bases). Trimming pared 1 base from V and 9 bases from J, leaving 13 bases between. CDR1 and CDR2 (germline): SEHNR, FQNEAQ (reference sequence). The CDR3 sequence is 14 residues long. The CDR3 region is CASSLGAGVGEQFF. Here the CDR3 DNA reads TGTGCCAGCAGCTTAGGCGCCGGGGTGGGTGAGCAGTTCTTC.

CDR3 nucleotides: TGTGCCAGCAGCCGGGACGGCTTTTATGGCTACACCTTC. Amino acids: CASSRDGFYGYTF. This rearrangement joins TRBV7-9 to TRBJ1-2; perhaps TRBD1 as D (5 bases). Germline V gene data show CDR1 as SEHNR and CDR2 as FQNEAQ (reference sequence). Trimming pared 5 bases from V and 5 bases from J, leaving 12 bases between. CDR3 length equals 13 residues.

This chain connects TRBV27 to TRBJ1-4; weak D call: TRBD1 (5 bases). V lost 5 bases to trimming and J lost 7 bases, with 20 bases between them. Germline V gene lookup returns CDR1 MNHEY and CDR2 SMNVEV (reference sequence). The CDR3 has 16 amino acids. The CDR3, as DNA: TGTGCCAGCAGTCAATCGTCGGGGAGGGGTCGTGAAAAACTGTTTTTT. It yields the protein CASSQSSGRGREKLFF.

The gene calls are TRBV10-3 and TRBJ1-5, with 7 bases identical to TRBD1. From germline, CDR1 is ENHRY and CDR2 SYGVKD. V lost 2 bases, J lost 7 bases, and 5 bases stayed unmatched. This CDR3 has 14 amino acids. CDR3 DNA sequence: TGTGCCATCAGTGAGACAGGGGTGGGGCAGCCCCAGCATTTT. Protein sequence: CAISETGVGQPQHF.

CDR3 sequence: CASSPTTSGFYNEQFF. In DNA, the CDR3 is TGTGCCAGCAGCCCTACGACTAGCGGGTTCTACAATGAGCAGTTCTTC. The chain joins TRBV14 to TRBJ2-1; TRBD2 matches 10 bases. V dropped 4 bases and J dropped 3; count of bases not matched to a gene: 6. The CDR3 is made up of 16 amino acids. CDR1 and CDR2 (germline): SGHDN, FVKESK.